This T cell receptor beta chain was sequenced in a study of blood T cell repertoires in COVID-19. The protocol was immunoSEQ multiplex PCR, while the TCRdb copy is restricted to in-frame clones and leaves out a portion. The data hold 65,000 to 80,000 clones, with around 80% observed a single time. The V gene lost 3 bases and the J gene lost 1 base, with 16 bases spanning the gap. The CDR3 runs 16 residues. Germline lookup yields CDR1 SGDLS and CDR2 YYNGEE. The sequencing input was peripheral blood. V usage is TRBV9 and J usage is TRBJ2-5; D is possibly TRBD1 (5 bases). This clonotype was sampled from a human donor in a cohort sampled during active COVID-19. For the CDR3, the DNA is TGTGCCAGCAGCGCCCCCAGGGAAGGCACCCAAGAGACCCAGTACTTC. Amino acids: CASSAPREGTQETQYF.